These T cell receptor beta chains were read from a single sample in a study of CXCR3-negative and CXCR3-positive naive CD8 T cells. TCRdb re-analyzed the 5' RACE reads; it lists each CDR3 protein once, without DNA. This sample contains roughly 80,000 distinct CDR3 sequences. Sequencing was done on a sample of naive CXCR3+ CD8+ T cells from blood. The source is a human donor in good health. Some clones in this sample may be carry-over from other donors' samples. Both conserved end residues are part of each CDR3.

>TRBJ1-2|TRBV28
CASSFPGQGADGYTF
>TRBJ2-7|TRBV10-2
CASSEFPGHQYEQYF
>TRBJ2-3|TRBV24-1
CATSDWGQGSGDTQYF
>TRBJ1-5|TRBV19
CASSSRAYSNQPQHF
>TRBJ2-3|TRBV3-1
CASSQDGQGAANTDTQYF
>TRBJ1-1|TRBV27
CASIGGVWGAGTEAFF
>TRBJ2-3|TRBV20-1
CSATSGSTDTQYF
>TRBJ2-1|TRBV27
CASSLRDNDNEQFF
>TRBJ1-2|TRBV30
CAADRVVYGYTF
>TRBJ1-1|TRBV19
CASSIWDGNTEAFF
>TRBJ2-1|TRBV20-1
CSARAGATNEQFF
>TRBJ2-1|TRBV29-1
CSVVVSGNEQFF
>TRBJ2-5|TRBV18
CASSPLRSTQETQYF
>TRBJ1-1|TRBV9
CASSVGAGGVSEAFF
>TRBJ1-1|TRBV10-3
CAISGVPGQGRGTEAFF
>TRBJ2-3|TRBV7-9
CASSSLRAQTSTDTQYF
>TRBJ2-7|TRBV4-1
CASSQGPTGYEQYF
>TRBJ2-1|TRBV24-1
CATSDAGGPDEQFF
>TRBJ2-2|TRBV27
CASSFTTRAGELFF
>TRBJ2-3|TRBV29-1
CSVEHQGAGDTQYF
>TRBJ2-7|TRBV4-3
CASSQAPTYEQYF
>TRBJ2-5|TRBV5-1
CASSLAGSGQETQYF
>TRBJ2-3|TRBV28
CASRTGPVVYF
>TRBJ2-2|TRBV7-9
CASSLVARGELFF